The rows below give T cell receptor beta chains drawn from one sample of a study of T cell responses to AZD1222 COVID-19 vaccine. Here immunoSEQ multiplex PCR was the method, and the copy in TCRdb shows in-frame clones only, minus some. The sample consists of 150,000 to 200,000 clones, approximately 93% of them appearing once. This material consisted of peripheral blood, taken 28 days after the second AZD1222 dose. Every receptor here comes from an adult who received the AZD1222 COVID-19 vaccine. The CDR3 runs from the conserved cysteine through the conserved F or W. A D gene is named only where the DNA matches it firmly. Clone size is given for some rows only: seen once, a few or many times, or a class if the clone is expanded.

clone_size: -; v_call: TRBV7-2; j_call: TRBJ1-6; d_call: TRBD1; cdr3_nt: TGTGCCAGCAGCTTAGCCGGGACAGAAAATTCACCCCTCCACTTT; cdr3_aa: CASSLAGTENSPLHF
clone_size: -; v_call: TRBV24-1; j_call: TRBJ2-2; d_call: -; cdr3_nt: TGTGCCACCAGTGCCCCTGGAGGGGGAAGGGACACCGGGGAGCTGTTTTTT; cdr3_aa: CATSAPGGGRDTGELFF
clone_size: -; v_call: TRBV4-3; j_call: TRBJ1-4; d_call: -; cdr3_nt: TGCGCCAGCAGCCAAGGGGGGCTTTTTGAAAAACTGTTTTTT; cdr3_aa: CASSQGGLFEKLFF
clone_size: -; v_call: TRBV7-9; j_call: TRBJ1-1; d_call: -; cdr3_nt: TGTGCCAGCAGCTTAGGGGCAGGGTTGTACACTGAAGCTTTCTTT; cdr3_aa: CASSLGAGLYTEAFF
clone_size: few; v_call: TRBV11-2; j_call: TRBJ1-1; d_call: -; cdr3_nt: TGTGCCAGCAGCTTACCCCCGCCGGCCCCTGAAGCTTTCTTT; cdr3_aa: CASSLPPPAPEAFF
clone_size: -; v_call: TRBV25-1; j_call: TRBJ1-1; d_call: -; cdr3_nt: TGTGCCAGCAGTGAGGGTGGCTGGGGGAACACTGAAGCTTTCTTT; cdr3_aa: CASSEGGWGNTEAFF
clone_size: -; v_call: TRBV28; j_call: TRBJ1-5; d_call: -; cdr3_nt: TGTGCCAGCAAAATTTCGGGAATCAATCAGCCCCAGCATTTT; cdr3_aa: CASKISGINQPQHF
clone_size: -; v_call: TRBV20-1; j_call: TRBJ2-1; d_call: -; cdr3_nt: TGCAGTGCTAGTCGGGACACCAATGAGCAGTTCTTC; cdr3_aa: CSASRDTNEQFF
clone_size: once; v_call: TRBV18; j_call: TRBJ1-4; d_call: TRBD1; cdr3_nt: TGTGCCAGCTCACCAAGTAGAGGGGGCGCGGGTGAAAAACTGTTTTTT; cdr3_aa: CASSPSRGGAGEKLFF
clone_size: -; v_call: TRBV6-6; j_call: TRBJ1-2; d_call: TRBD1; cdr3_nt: TGTGCCAGCAATATCGGGGACAGGGGGTCGGCTGGCTACACCTTC; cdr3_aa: CASNIGDRGSAGYTF
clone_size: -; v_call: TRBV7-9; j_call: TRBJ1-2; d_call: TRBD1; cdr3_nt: TGTGCCAGCAGCTTAGAAGGGACAGGCGCAGCTAACTATGGCTACACCTTC; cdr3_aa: CASSLEGTGAANYGYTF
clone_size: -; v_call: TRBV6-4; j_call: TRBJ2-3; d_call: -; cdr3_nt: TGTGCCAGCAGTGATGACGGGGGGCCAGATACGCAGTATTTT; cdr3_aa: CASSDDGGPDTQYF
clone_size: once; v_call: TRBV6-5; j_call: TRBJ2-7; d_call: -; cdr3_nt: TGTGCCAGCAGTTACTCCACTAGCTCCTCCCCCTACGAGCAGTACTTC; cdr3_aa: CASSYSTSSSPYEQYF
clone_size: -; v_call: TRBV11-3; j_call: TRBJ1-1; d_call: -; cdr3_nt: TGTGCCAGCAGCTTCGGCAGTGGCGATCGGGTCTCTGAAGCTTTCTTT; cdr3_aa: CASSFGSGDRVSEAFF
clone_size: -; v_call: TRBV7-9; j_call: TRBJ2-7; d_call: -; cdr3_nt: TGTGCCAGCAGCTTGCTAAGTGAGCAGTACTTC; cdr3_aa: CASSLLSEQYF
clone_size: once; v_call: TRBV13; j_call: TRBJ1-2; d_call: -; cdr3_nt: TGTGCCAGCAGCTTAGATCCAGGAAGGAACTATGGCTACACCTTC; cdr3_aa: CASSLDPGRNYGYTF
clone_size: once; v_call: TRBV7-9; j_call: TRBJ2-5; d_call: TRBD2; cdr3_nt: TGTGCCAGCAGCTTAAGACTAGCGGCGGTGAAGACCCAGTACTTC; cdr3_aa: CASSLRLAAVKTQYF
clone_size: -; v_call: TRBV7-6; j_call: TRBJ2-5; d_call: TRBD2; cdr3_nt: TGTGCCAGCAGCTTAGGGTTGTCGGTCGGCGCGGGAGGGGGGACCCAGTACTTC; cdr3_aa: CASSLGLSVGAGGGTQYF
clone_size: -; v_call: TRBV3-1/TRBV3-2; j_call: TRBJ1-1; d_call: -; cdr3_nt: TGTGCCAGCAGCCACCCGGGGGTCACTGAAGCTTTCTTT; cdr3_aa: CASSHPGVTEAFF
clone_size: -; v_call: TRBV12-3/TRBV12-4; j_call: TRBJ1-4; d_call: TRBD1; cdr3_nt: TGTGCCAGCAGTTCGGGACAGGCCCAAAAACTGTTTTTT; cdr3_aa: CASSSGQAQKLFF
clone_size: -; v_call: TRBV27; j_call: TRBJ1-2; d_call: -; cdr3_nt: TGTGCCAGCAGCTCCGACACGGGTAGTTTCTATGGCTACACCTTC; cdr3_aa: CASSSDTGSFYGYTF
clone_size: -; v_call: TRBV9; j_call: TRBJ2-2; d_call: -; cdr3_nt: TGTGCCAGCAGCGGAGAGGCGGCCCGAAACACCGGGGAGCTGTTTTTT; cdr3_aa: CASSGEAARNTGELFF
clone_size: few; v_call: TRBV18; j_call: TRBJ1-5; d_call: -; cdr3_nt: TGTGCCAGCTCACCACCTCTACAGAATAGCAATCAGCCCCAGCATTTT; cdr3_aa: CASSPPLQNSNQPQHF
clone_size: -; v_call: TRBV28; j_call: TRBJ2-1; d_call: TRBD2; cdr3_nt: TGTGCCAGCGGGGGAGCGGGGGGGCCTAATGAGCAGTTCTTC; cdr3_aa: CASGGAGGPNEQFF
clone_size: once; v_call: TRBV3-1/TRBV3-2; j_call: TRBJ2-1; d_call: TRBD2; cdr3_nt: TGTGCCAGCAGCCAAGATGCTACCCCCGCGGGGGGGGACAATGAGCAGTTCTTC; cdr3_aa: CASSQDATPAGGDNEQFF
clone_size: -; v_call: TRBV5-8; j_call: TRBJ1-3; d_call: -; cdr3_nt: TGTGCCAGCAGCTCGGGACTCCGCTCTGGAAACACCATATATTTT; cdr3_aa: CASSSGLRSGNTIYF
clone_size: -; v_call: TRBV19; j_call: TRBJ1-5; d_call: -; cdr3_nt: TGTGCCAGTAGTATGATTGACACCGATCAGCCCCAGCATTTT; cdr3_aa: CASSMIDTDQPQHF
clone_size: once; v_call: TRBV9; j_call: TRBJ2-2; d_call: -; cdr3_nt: TGTGCCAGCGGAAAAGTGAGCACCGGGGAGCTGTTTTTT; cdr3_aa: CASGKVSTGELFF
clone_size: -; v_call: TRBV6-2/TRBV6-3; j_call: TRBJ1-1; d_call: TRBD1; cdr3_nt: TGTGCCAGCAGTTACCCCAACAGGGGCGCCCCCATGAACACTGAAGCTTTCTTT; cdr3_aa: CASSYPNRGAPMNTEAFF
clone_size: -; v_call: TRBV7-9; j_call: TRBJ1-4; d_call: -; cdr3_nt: TGTGCCAGCAGCTCAGAAGGGCAGCTGAATGAAAAACTGTTTTTT; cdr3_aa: CASSSEGQLNEKLFF
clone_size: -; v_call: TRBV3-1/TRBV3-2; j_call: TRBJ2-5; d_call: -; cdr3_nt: TGTGCCAGCAGCCAAGATGCCGAGACCCAGTACTTC; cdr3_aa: CASSQDAETQYF
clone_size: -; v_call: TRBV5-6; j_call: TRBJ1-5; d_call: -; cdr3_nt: TGTGCCAGCAGCTTGTCGGGGGGACAGCCCCAGCATTTT; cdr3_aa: CASSLSGGQPQHF
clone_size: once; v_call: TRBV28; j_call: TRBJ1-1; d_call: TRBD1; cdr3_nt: TGTGCCAGCAGTATCCAGGGGGTAACTGAAGCTTTCTTT; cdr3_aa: CASSIQGVTEAFF
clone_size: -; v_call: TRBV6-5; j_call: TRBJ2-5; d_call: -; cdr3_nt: TGTGCCAGCAGTTATGGGGGGGCGGAGACCCAGTACTTC; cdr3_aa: CASSYGGAETQYF
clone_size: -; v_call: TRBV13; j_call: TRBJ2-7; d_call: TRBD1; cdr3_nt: TGTGCCAGCAGCTTAAGGGGGACAGGATACTACGAGCAGTACTTC; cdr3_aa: CASSLRGTGYYEQYF
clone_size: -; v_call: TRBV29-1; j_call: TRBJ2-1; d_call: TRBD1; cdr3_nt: TGCAGCGTATTGACAGGGACCTACAATGAGCAGTTCTTC; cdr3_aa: CSVLTGTYNEQFF
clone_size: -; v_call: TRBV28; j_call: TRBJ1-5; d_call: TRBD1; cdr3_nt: TGTGCCAGTGGACAGGGGGCTTTGGATGGCAATCAGCCCCAGCATTTT; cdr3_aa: CASGQGALDGNQPQHF
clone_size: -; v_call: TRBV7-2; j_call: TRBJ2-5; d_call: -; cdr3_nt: TGTGCCAGCAGCCCTCGGACAGAAAGAGAGACCCAGTACTTC; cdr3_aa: CASSPRTERETQYF
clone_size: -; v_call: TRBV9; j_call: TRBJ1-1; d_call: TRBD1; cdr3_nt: TGTGCCAGCAGCGCCCAGGACAGGGGAGCTTTCTTT; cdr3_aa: CASSAQDRGAFF
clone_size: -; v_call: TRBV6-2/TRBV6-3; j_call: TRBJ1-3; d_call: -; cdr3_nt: TGTGCCAGCAGTTGGGCGTGGAGGGGCTCTGGAAACACCATATATTTT; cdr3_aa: CASSWAWRGSGNTIYF
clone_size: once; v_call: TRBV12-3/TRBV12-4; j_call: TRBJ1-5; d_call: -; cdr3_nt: TGTGCCAGCACCCAGGGGCCAAATCAGCCCCAGCATTTT; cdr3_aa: CASTQGPNQPQHF
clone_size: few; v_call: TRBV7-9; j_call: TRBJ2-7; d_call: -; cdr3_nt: TGTGCCAGCAGCTCTATTAGATCCTACGAGCAGTACTTC; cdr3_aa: CASSSIRSYEQYF
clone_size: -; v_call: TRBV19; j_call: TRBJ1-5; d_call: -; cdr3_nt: TGTGCCAGTAAAACAGGATTGGGGAATCAGCCCCAGCATTTT; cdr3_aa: CASKTGLGNQPQHF
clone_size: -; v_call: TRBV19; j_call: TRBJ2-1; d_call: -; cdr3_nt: TGTGCCAGTAGTATTGGTGCTGGGATAAGTGAGCAGTTCTTC; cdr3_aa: CASSIGAGISEQFF
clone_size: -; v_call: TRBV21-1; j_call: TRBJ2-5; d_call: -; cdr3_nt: TGTGCCAGCAGATTCATAAGTCAGGGGTACCAAGAGACCCAGTACTTC; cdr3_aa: CASRFISQGYQETQYF
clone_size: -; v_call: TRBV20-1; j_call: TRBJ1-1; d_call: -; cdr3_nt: TGCAGTGCTAGTATGCCACTGAGGAACACTGAAGCTTTCTTT; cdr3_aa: CSASMPLRNTEAFF
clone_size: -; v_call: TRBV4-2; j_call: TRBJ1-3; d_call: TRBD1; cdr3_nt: TGTGCCAGCAGCCCCGGACAGGGGGTGGCTGGAAACACCATATATTTT; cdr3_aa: CASSPGQGVAGNTIYF
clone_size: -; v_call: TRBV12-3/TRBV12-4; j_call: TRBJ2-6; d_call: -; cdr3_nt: TGTGCCACCGGGACGGAAGGGGCCAACGTCCTGACTTTC; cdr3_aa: CATGTEGANVLTF
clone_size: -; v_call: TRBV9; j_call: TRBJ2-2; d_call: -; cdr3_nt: TGTGCCAGCAGCGTAGTTCTGGCCGGGGAGCTGTTTTTT; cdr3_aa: CASSVVLAGELFF
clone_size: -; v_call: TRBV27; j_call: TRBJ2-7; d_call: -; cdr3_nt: TGTGCCAGCAGTTTATCCGGGGCCAGGGGATTAGGCGAGCAGTACTTC; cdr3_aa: CASSLSGARGLGEQYF
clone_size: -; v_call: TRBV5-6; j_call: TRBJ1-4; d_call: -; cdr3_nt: TGTGCCAGCAGCTTATCGGGGTTGGAGAATGAAAAACTGTTTTTT; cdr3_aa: CASSLSGLENEKLFF
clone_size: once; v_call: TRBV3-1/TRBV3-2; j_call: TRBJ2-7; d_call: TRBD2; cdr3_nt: TGTGCCAGCACTGGACTAGCGGGGGGTGCGGTGTACTTC; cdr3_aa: CASTGLAGGAVYF
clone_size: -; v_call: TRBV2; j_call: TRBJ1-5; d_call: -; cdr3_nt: TGTGCCAGCAGCCCCCTGTTGGGGGGCAATCAGCCCCAGCATTTT; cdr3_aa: CASSPLLGGNQPQHF
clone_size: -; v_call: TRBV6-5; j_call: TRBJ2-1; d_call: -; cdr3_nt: TGTGCCAGCAGTCCCTCCGGATCCTGGGGCAATGAGCAGTTCTTC; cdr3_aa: CASSPSGSWGNEQFF
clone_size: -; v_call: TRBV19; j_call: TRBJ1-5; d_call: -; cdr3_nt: TGTGCCAGTAGTATCCCCGCTAATCATCAGCCCCAGCATTTT; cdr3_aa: CASSIPANHQPQHF